The 21 T cell receptor beta chains in this list originate from one sample, sequenced in a study of PD-1 blockade in classical Hodgkin lymphoma. The protocol was immunoSEQ multiplex PCR, while the TCRdb copy is restricted to in-frame clones and leaves out a portion. The sample shows approximately 100,000 clones, approximately 90% of them seen only once. Every patient experienced relapse after autologous stem cell transplantation, and brentuximab vedotin exposure varied. This specimen consisted of peripheral blood mononuclear cells (PBMCs), obtained before the second cycle of nivolumab. These receptors originate from a human donor with classical Hodgkin lymphoma.

The rearrangement joins TRBV27 to TRBJ2-5; D perhaps matches TRBD1 (5 bases). This CDR3 comprises 13 residues. Germline-derived CDR1 and CDR2 are MNHEY and SMNVEV (reference sequence). With 6 bases removed from V and 4 bases from J, the gap between germline ends came to 12 bases. The CDR3, as DNA: TGTGCCAGCAGCTTTGGGGCCCCAGAGACCCAGTACTTC. As protein: CASSFGAPETQYF.

This clone was counted a few times. The rearrangement uses TRBV18 and TRBJ2-7; perhaps TRBD1 as D (6 bases). V gave up 0 bases and J gave up 7 bases, with 13 bases separating them. This CDR3 comprises 14 residues. The germline V gene encodes CDR1 KGHSH and CDR2 LQKENI. The CDR3 is CASSPPVRGWEQYF. DNA for the CDR3: TGTGCCAGCTCACCACCGGTCAGGGGTTGGGAGCAGTACTTC. The full variable domain, with the rest looked up from reference TRBV18 and TRBJ2-7, is NAGVMQNPRHLVRRRGQEARLRCSPMKGHSHVYWYRQLPEEGLKFMVYLQKENIIDESGMPKERFSAEFPKEGPSILRIQQVVRGDSAAYFCASSPPVRGWEQYFGPGTRLTVT.

This sequence joins TRBV9 and TRBJ2-3, with TRBD2 matching over 12 bases. The J segment lost 1 base and the V segment lost 0 bases, leaving 0 bases of the junction unmatched. Looked up from germline, CDR1 is SGDLS and CDR2 is YYNGEE. The length of the CDR3 is 16 residues. CDR3 sequence reads: CASSVGLAGGTDTQYF. In DNA, the CDR3 is TGTGCCAGCAGCGTAGGACTAGCGGGGGGCACAGATACGCAGTATTTT.

This clone appeared once. This chain joins TRBV28 and TRBJ1-1; tentative D call: TRBD1 (6 bases). The CDR3 extends over 14 amino acids. In germline, CDR1 is MDHEN, CDR2 SYDVKM. The V gene lost 6 bases and the J gene lost 0 bases, with 11 bases spanning the gap. The CDR3 region has the DNA TGTGCCAGCAGGTCTCAGGGGTTGAACACTGAAGCTTTCTTT. It specifies CASRSQGLNTEAFF.

V gene TRBV5-6 combines with J gene TRBJ1-2; D is unresolved. Germline CDR1 reads SGHDT; CDR2 reads YYEEEE. V shed 1 base and J shed 6 bases, with 4 bases lying between them. The length of the CDR3 is 11 residues. This chain's CDR3 is CASSLYDGYTF. In nucleotides, the CDR3 is TGTGCCAGCAGCTTGTACGATGGCTACACCTTC.

The V call is TRBV23-1, the J call TRBJ2-7; perhaps TRBD1 as D (6 bases). TRBV23-1 qualifies as an ORF whose function is uncertain. CDR3 length equals 16 residues. V was trimmed by 2 bases and J by 6 bases, leaving 20 bases between them. In DNA, the CDR3 is TGCGCCAGCAGTCAAGAAATAGACAGGAAGGCGTTCGAGCAGTACTTC. This codes for CASSQEIDRKAFEQYF.

The chain is built from TRBV30 and TRBJ1-3; D remains unclear. The ends were cut back, 2 bases at V and 8 bases at J, with 16 bases in the middle. The germline gives CDR1 GTSNPN, CDR2 SVGIG (reference sequence). The CDR3 sequence is 14 residues long. CDR3 DNA sequence: TGTGCCTGGAGTCTCGCCGGTCCTCGGGACACCATATATTTT. Protein: CAWSLAGPRDTIYF.

This chain connects TRBV4-3 to TRBJ2-3, with D possibly being TRBD1 (6 bases). Germline V gives CDR1 LGHNA, CDR2 YSLEER. The CDR3 is 13 residues long. V lost 2 bases and J 11 bases, leaving 14 bases between the germline ends. The CDR3 region is CASSQTQQGGQYF. In DNA, the CDR3 is TGCGCCAGCAGCCAAACCCAACAGGGCGGGCAGTATTTT.

The V call is TRBV30, the J call TRBJ2-5; 7 positions agree with TRBD1. Germline CDR1 GTSNPN, CDR2 SVGIG (reference sequence). The CDR3 extends over 13 amino acids. J was trimmed by 3 bases and V by 2 bases; bases with no gene match: 3. CDR3 DNA: TGTGCCTGGAGTCGCGACAGGGAAGAGACCCAGTACTTC. Translation gives CAWSRDREETQYF.

This chain joins TRBV11-2 and TRBJ2-2, with D unresolved. This CDR3 is 11 amino acids long. Germline CDR1 SGHAT, CDR2 FQNNGV. V was trimmed by 3 bases and J by 9 bases, leaving 5 bases between them. The CDR3 DNA is TGTGCCAGCAGCTTGTGGAGGGAGCTGTTTTTT. Translated, it gives CASSLWRELFF. The full variable domain, in which reference TRBV11-2 and TRBJ2-2 provide the parts outside the CDR3, is EAGVAQSPRYKIIEKRQSVAFWCNPISGHATLYWYQQILGQGPKLLIQFQNNGVVDDSQLPKDRFSAERLKGVDSTLKIQPAKLEDSAVYLCASSLWRELFFGEGSRLTVL.

This rearrangement joins TRBV20-1 to TRBJ2-5; perhaps D is TRBD1 or TRBD2 (5 bases each). The CDR3 contains 9 residues. The germline CDR1 and CDR2 sequences are DFQATT and SNEGSKA (reference sequence). Trimming removed 7 bases at V and 5 bases at J, with 5 bases between. Here the CDR3 reads CSGGETQYF. DNA of the CDR3: TGCAGTGGGGGGGAGACCCAGTACTTC.

This clone was recorded a few times. The V call is TRBV30, the J call TRBJ1-5; D is possibly TRBD1 (5 bases). CDR1 and CDR2 from the germline V gene are GTSNPN and SVGIG (reference sequence). The CDR3 length is 13 residues. Deletions cut 3 bases from V and 5 bases from J, with 11 bases between. The CDR3 spells CAWRVGEYQPQHF. The CDR3 DNA is TGTGCCTGGAGAGTGGGGGAATATCAGCCCCAGCATTTT.

The J gene is TRBJ1-3, the V gene TRBV2, with TRBD1 as a possible D gene (5 bases). With 3 bases removed from V and 0 bases from J, the gap between germline ends came to 9 bases. The CDR3 is 15 residues long. CDR1 is SNHLY, CDR2 FYNNEI, per germline. The DNA of the CDR3 is TGTGCCAGCAGTGATTTCACAGGCTCTGGAAACACCATATATTTT. Translation: CASSDFTGSGNTIYF.

V gene TRBV5-6 combines with J gene TRBJ1-6, with D possibly matching TRBD1 (6 bases). Trimming cost V 0 bases and J 7 bases, with 11 bases left between them. The CDR3 has 15 amino acids. From germline, CDR1 is SGHDT and CDR2 YYEEEE. CDR3 loop: CASSLVRGRNSPLHF. DNA for the CDR3: TGTGCCAGCAGCTTGGTGAGGGGGAGGAATTCACCCCTCCACTTT.

The chain couples TRBV27 to TRBJ2-1, with 7 positions matching TRBD2. J gave up 12 bases and V 4 bases, and 9 bases lay outside the gene matches. Germline CDR1 MNHEY, CDR2 SMNVEV (reference sequence). The CDR3 length is 13 residues. CDR3 bases: TGTGCCAGCAGTTCGACTAGCCCACTGGGGCAGTTCTTC. Its protein product is CASSSTSPLGQFF.

The CDR3 nucleotides read TGTGCCAGCAGCTTCCAGGGTCCTTCCTACGAGCAGTACTTC. This codes for CASSFQGPSYEQYF. The chain recombines TRBV7-2 with TRBJ2-7, with D possibly being TRBD1 (5 bases). Germline CDR1 reads SGHTA; CDR2 reads FQGNSA. The ends were cut back, 3 bases at V and 1 base at J, with 10 bases in the middle. The length of the CDR3 is 14 residues.

V and J are TRBV9 and TRBJ2-1, with 10 bases lining up with TRBD2. Germline lookup yields CDR1 SGDLS and CDR2 YYNGEE. The CDR3 loop spans 14 amino acids. Germline trimming cut 4 bases from V and 10 bases from J; bases unmatched to any gene: 8. The CDR3, as DNA: TGTGCCAGCAGCCACAGCGGGGGGGCATCCGAGCAGTTCTTC. This gives the protein CASSHSGGASEQFF. Filled out from reference TRBV9 and TRBJ2-1, the complete variable domain reads DSGVTQTPKHLITATGQRVTLRCSPRSGDLSVYWYQQSLDQGLQFLIQYYNGEERAKGNILERFSAQQFPDLHSELNLSSLELGDSALYFCASSHSGGASEQFFGPGTRLTVL.

The J gene is TRBJ1-1, the V gene TRBV7-2; 9 positions agree with TRBD1. Per the germline V gene, CDR1 is SGHTA and CDR2 is FQGNSA. The CDR3 is 17 residues long. With 0 bases clipped from V and 4 bases from J, the junction kept 9 bases outside the gene matches. The CDR3 region is CASSLAGTGLVGTEAFF. For the CDR3, the DNA is TGTGCCAGCAGCTTAGCCGGGACAGGGCTCGTAGGCACTGAAGCTTTCTTT.

This clone occurred once. This chain joins TRBV6-5 and TRBJ1-5; D possibly corresponds to TRBD1 (5 bases). Germline CDR1 is MNHEY and CDR2 is SVGAGI. The CDR3 consists of 13 residues. V was trimmed by 6 bases and J by 9 bases, leaving 15 bases between them. This chain's CDR3 is CASSRDGRRPQHF. As DNA, the CDR3 is TGTGCCAGCAGCCGGGACGGCCGAAGGCCCCAGCATTTT.

The chain joins TRBV7-2 to TRBJ2-2; D uncertain. This CDR3 is 14 amino acids long. CDR1 is SGHTA, CDR2 FQGNSA, per germline. V lost 6 bases to trimming and J lost 4 bases, with 12 bases between them. This chain's CDR3 is CASSSGSLTGELFF. Written as DNA, the CDR3 is TGTGCCAGCAGTTCGGGTAGCCTCACCGGGGAGCTGTTTTTT.

The chain employs TRBV7-6 and TRBJ2-5, with 9 nucleotides matching TRBD1. The length of the CDR3 is 17 residues. From germline, CDR1 is SGHVS and CDR2 FNYEAQ. Trimming at V came to 1 base and at J to 5 bases, leaving 11 bases not matched to a gene. The CDR3 loop reads CASSLVRGQGLGETQYF. CDR3 sequence (DNA): TGTGCCAGCAGCTTAGTACGGGGACAGGGTCTGGGGGAGACCCAGTACTTC.